The 9 T cell receptor beta chains presented below share a single source sample, sequenced in a study of PD-1 blockade in mismatch repair-deficient tumors. The assay was immunoSEQ multiplex PCR, and TCRdb's table has in-frame clones only and misses some. The sample lists about 79,000 clones, roughly 80% occurring once. The sample here was peripheral blood, taken 44 weeks after starting pembrolizumab. The receptors come from an adult with mismatch repair-deficient cancer.

CDR3 loop: CASSSQESQPQHF. The CDR3 DNA reads as TGTGCCAGCAGCAGCCAGGAGAGTCAGCCCCAGCATTTT. The J gene is TRBJ1-5, the V gene TRBV6-1; D remains ambiguous. V gave up 6 bases and J gave up 6 bases, with 12 bases separating them. Germline values: CDR1 MNHNS, CDR2 SASEGT. This CDR3 has 13 residues.

The CDR3 here is CATRLTGNQPQHF. In DNA, the CDR3 is TGTGCCACTCGGTTAACCGGCAATCAGCCCCAGCATTTT. The V and J genes are TRBV6-6 and TRBJ1-5; D call uncertain. The CDR3 contains 13 residues. V lost 10 bases and J lost 2, with 12 bases in between. The germline gives CDR1 MNHNY, CDR2 SVGAGI (reference sequence).

V gene TRBV5-5 combines with J gene TRBJ1-4; D is ambiguous. CDR1 is SGHKS, CDR2 YYEKEE, per germline (reference sequence). The V end lost 4 bases, the J end lost 0 bases, and 10 bases lay between the germline ends. This CDR3 is built from 15 residues. This CDR3 reads CASSIILSTNEKLFF. DNA for the CDR3: TGTGCCAGCAGCATAATTCTTTCAACTAATGAAAAACTGTTTTTT.

This chain joins TRBV27 and TRBJ1-1; TRBD1 matches 7 bases. Germline CDR1 is MNHEY and CDR2 is SMNVEV (reference sequence). The J segment lost 6 bases and the V segment lost 4 bases, leaving 11 bases of the junction unmatched. The CDR3 loop spans 15 amino acids. Written as DNA, the CDR3 is TGTGCCAGCAGTTCTTCCCTACAGGGGATCGCTGAAGCTTTCTTT. This gives the protein CASSSSLQGIAEAFF.

This rearrangement joins TRBV5-4 to TRBJ2-7, with 11 bases matching TRBD1. Germline loops: CDR1 SGHNT, CDR2 YYREEE (reference sequence). The CDR3 loop spans 14 amino acids. V shed 3 bases and J 2 bases; nucleotides not matched to a gene: 1. The CDR3 DNA reads as TGTGCCAGCAGCTCGGGACAGGGGGCCTACGAGCAGTACTTC. Protein sequence: CASSSGQGAYEQYF.

The rearrangement uses TRBV6-5 and TRBJ2-1; no clear D. This CDR3 spans 14 amino acids. Germline V CDR1 and CDR2: MNHEY, SVGAGI. Between the trimmed V and J ends, which lost 0 bases and 5 bases, there was a span of 8 bases. As DNA, the CDR3 is TGTGCCAGCAGTTACTCGAACCCGAACAATGAGCAGTTCTTC. Its translation: CASSYSNPNNEQFF.

This chain links TRBV7-9 with TRBJ1-4, with TRBD1 identical over 9 bases. The V gene's germline CDR1 is SEHNR and CDR2 FQNEAQ (reference sequence). The CDR3 contains 16 residues. J lost 7 bases, V lost 0 bases, and 6 bases had no gene match. DNA for the CDR3: TGTGCCAGCAGCTTAGCGGCGGGACAGGGCTTTGAAAAACTGTTTTTT. It encodes CASSLAAGQGFEKLFF.

The chain links TRBV5-8 to TRBJ2-3; the D gene is possibly TRBD1 (5 bases). The CDR3 loop spans 15 amino acids. V was pared by 1 base and J by 3 bases, with 12 bases between. The germline V gene encodes CDR1 SGHTS and CDR2 YDEGEE. CDR3 nucleotides: TGTGCCAGCAGCTTGTTCAAGGGGCGTACAGATACGCAGTATTTT. Residues: CASSLFKGRTDTQYF.

This chain links TRBV19 with TRBJ1-4, with 7 nucleotides matching TRBD1. CDR3 size: 14 residues. Germline V gives CDR1 LNHDA, CDR2 SQIVND (reference sequence). V dropped 8 bases and J dropped 4; count of bases not matched to a gene: 7. The chain's CDR3 is CASGRQGDNEKLFF. The DNA for the CDR3 is TGTGCCAGTGGTAGACAGGGCGATAATGAAAAACTGTTTTTT.